This entry features one T cell receptor (beta chain) sequence. This clonotype came up a few times. The antigen this receptor binds is unknown. Base qualities were left out, and no much larger clone turns up one base away. TCRdb shows the sequencer as Illumina NovaSeq 6000. TCRalpha and TCRbeta cDNA libraries were constructed by 5'RACE with constant-segment primers, with sample barcodes and unique molecular identifiers being introduced. Trizol reagent was used to extract RNA from every sample. Library amplification was performed in two PCR steps, and a second sample barcode and Illumina TruSeq adapters were introduced in the second step. Sequencing of the libraries was done on an Illumina NovaSeq, producing 2 x 150 bp paired-end reads. The study's processing was this. Reads were demultiplexed and collapsed into UMI-guided consensus sequences with migec v1.2.7. Using mixcr v2.1.11, the UMI consensuses were aligned to TRA and TRB V and J templates and assembled into clonotypes. A clonotype was counted as expanded or contracted only if both edgeR and NoisET called the change significant, with noise models trained on biological replicates. For edgeR calls, the cutoffs were a false discovery rate-adjusted p below 0.01 and a log2 fold-change threshold of 1. As an exploratory analysis of dynamics, PCA with hierarchical clustering was applied to max-normalized trajectories of the 1000 most abundant clonotypes. Each responding clone was given a CD4 or CD8 phenotype based on the CD4+ and CD8+ repertoires, which had been sequenced separately. The public sequencing data were trimmed at Q25 with fastp and processed into clonotypes with MiXCR by TCRdb, which kept only in-frame beta chains. Rows are unified per CDR3 protein, each entry keeping the most common DNA and genes. The V and J calls, along with clone size, are taken from TCRdb and not from the paper's own processing. Present in this sample are roughly 250,000 distinct CDR3 sequences, roughly 15% of which were seen just once. The ten top clones hold roughly 3.6% of the sample.

The sample belongs to a study of T-cell memory formation after mild COVID-19 (dated by TCRdb to about 2021). About the study as a whole: TCR sequence clusters from the two donors were found to be largely donor specific. Two young, previously healthy adult volunteers, one female and one male, were included in the cohort. In two donors, T-cell clones that expanded and contracted after mild COVID-19 were followed by sequencing TCRalpha and TCRbeta repertoires longitudinally.

Results and caveats for the whole study, not just this receptor: SARS-CoV-2 specificity was not confirmed for the second-wave clones peaking on day 37. Some responding clones were detected in pre-infection memory, which suggested that pre-existing cross-reactive memory T cells had joined the SARS-CoV-2 response. Only a couple of mild cases were covered in the study, and larger cohorts including severe cases with pre-infection samples were considered necessary. Balanced CD4/CD8 phenotypes were observed for clones contracting from day 15 to 85, whereas a bias towards CD4+ was observed for a second wave of clones expanding from day 15 to 37. Contracting CD4+ clones appeared mostly in the CM and EM memory subsets, whereas CD8+ clones were enriched in EMRA.

Ficoll-Paque density gradient centrifugation was used to isolate PBMCs. The germline V end is reduced by 2 bases and the J end by 5 bases; junction bases left unmatched: 5. The CDR3 sequence holds 14 residues, the cysteine and valine included. The sequence is cut down to CDR3 DNA, 42 bases in frame from base 1. Per the germline V gene (reference sequence), MNHNY is the CDR1 and SVGAGI is the CDR2. This chain is built from TRBV6-6 and TRBJ2-7; 8 bases in the junction line up with TRBD1. The sequenced sample was PBMCs or a T cell subset sorted from them (not recorded which). The receptor's source is a man aged 18 to 29 who had mild COVID-19 (a few samples of this study predate the infection). The sample titles of this study are shuffled in the database, so cell type and time point are left out; the donor was told from shared clones. The sequenced DNA: TGTGCCAGCAGTTACAGGACAGGGACCAACGAGCAGTACGTC. Translated, this is CASSYRTGTNEQYV.